Listed below are T cell receptor beta chains from one sample, sequenced in a study of T cell responses to AZD1222 COVID-19 vaccine. Using immunoSEQ multiplex PCR, the repertoire was profiled, and TCRdb retains in-frame clones only, with some absent. Altogether tens of thousands of clones are present, roughly 90% being singletons, with the ten largest covering around 5.1%. The specimen was peripheral blood, collected 28 days after the second AZD1222 dose. These receptors came from an adult who received the AZD1222 COVID-19 vaccine. Each CDR3 is given with its conserved first and last residue. Fields, in order: CDR3 DNA, CDR3 protein, D gene, V gene, J gene, clone size. A D gene is named only where the DNA matches it firmly. Size is omitted from some rows. Given values are once, few, many or a class for expanded clones.

TGTGCCAGCAGCTTCGGCCTAAAATCAGATACGCAGTATTTT,CASSFGLKSDTQYF,NA,TRBV7-9,TRBJ2-3,NA
TGTGCCAGCACCCAGGGGGGGGTGCCGCCTAATGGCTACACCTTC,CASTQGGVPPNGYTF,TRBD1,TRBV25-1,TRBJ1-2,NA
TGTGCCAGCAGCTTAGGGGAATTTTATGAGCAGTTCTTC,CASSLGEFYEQFF,NA,TRBV7-9,TRBJ2-1,NA
TGTGCCAGCAGTGATGGGACAGGGATAACGGAGACCCAGTACTTC,CASSDGTGITETQYF,TRBD1,TRBV6-1,TRBJ2-5,NA
TGCGCCAGCAGCGGTGAAGGACTGTATGGCTACACCTTC,CASSGEGLYGYTF,NA,TRBV5-1,TRBJ1-2,NA
TGTGCCAGCTCACCACTGTACAGGGTAGAAGGAAACACCATATATTTT,CASSPLYRVEGNTIYF,NA,TRBV18,TRBJ1-3,NA
TGTGCCAGCAGCGTGGGCGGACTAGCGGGAGCATCAAATGAGCAGTTCTTC,CASSVGGLAGASNEQFF,TRBD2,TRBV9,TRBJ2-1,NA
TGTGCCAGCACTTCCCCGGGGGGACGATATGGCTACACCTTC,CASTSPGGRYGYTF,NA,TRBV6-5,TRBJ1-2,once
TGCGCCAGCAGCCTCCGGTACAGGGCTAAGGACACTGAAGCTTTCTTT,CASSLRYRAKDTEAFF,NA,TRBV5-1,TRBJ1-1,NA
TGCGCCAGCAGCCGCCTGGGTTACGGGTCCGGGGAGCTGTTTTTT,CASSRLGYGSGELFF,NA,TRBV5-1,TRBJ2-2,NA
TGTGCCTGGTGCTTCGCAACTGCTTCAGGGACTCCATCTTTCGCTGAAGCTTTCTTT,CAWCFATASGTPSFAEAFF,NA,TRBV30,TRBJ1-1,NA
TGTGCCAGCAGCCAAGACGCGGGTCCCCGGGGGAGGGGCCTGAACACTGAAGCTTTCTTT,CASSQDAGPRGRGLNTEAFF,NA,TRBV3-1/TRBV3-2,TRBJ1-1,NA
TGTGCCAGCAGCGTAGACGAGCCCCCCTATGGCTACACCTTC,CASSVDEPPYGYTF,NA,TRBV9,TRBJ1-2,NA
TGTGCCAGCAGCCCGGACAGGACTAACTATGGCTACACCTTC,CASSPDRTNYGYTF,TRBD1,TRBV5-8,TRBJ1-2,NA
TGCGCCAGCAGCCTGCGGACTAGCGGGAGTGGCGAGCAGTACTTC,CASSLRTSGSGEQYF,TRBD2,TRBV4-1,TRBJ2-7,NA
TGTGCCAGCAGTGAGCTAGCGGACAATGAGCAGTTCTTC,CASSELADNEQFF,TRBD2,TRBV2,TRBJ2-1,few
TGCGCCAGCAGTCAATCGCGGGGGAGGGTGGACACTGAAGCTTTCTTT,CASSQSRGRVDTEAFF,NA,TRBV23-1,TRBJ1-1,once
TGTGCCTGGGGGCCCAGTAGCAATCAGCCCCAGCATTTT,CAWGPSSNQPQHF,NA,TRBV30,TRBJ1-5,NA
TGTGCCAGCAGTTTAAGTGGCGGGAGAAGCTCCTACAATGAGCAGTTCTTC,CASSLSGGRSSYNEQFF,TRBD2,TRBV27,TRBJ2-1,NA
TGTGCCAGCAGTTACTCGAAAGAAAAACTGTTTTTT,CASSYSKEKLFF,NA,TRBV6-6,TRBJ1-4,NA
TGTGCCAGCAGTTACTCGGAGGGTACCACTGAAGCTTTCTTT,CASSYSEGTTEAFF,NA,TRBV6-2/TRBV6-3,TRBJ1-1,NA
TGTGCCATCAGACCCCACGGGCCCGAAAACATTCAGTACTTC,CAIRPHGPENIQYF,NA,TRBV10-3,TRBJ2-4,NA
TGTGCCACCAGCAGAGATCTGACAGGGGGACTTCGGCAAGAGACCCAGTACTTC,CATSRDLTGGLRQETQYF,TRBD1,TRBV15,TRBJ2-5,NA
TGTCCGGACCGTTCCTCCTACAATGAGCAGTTCTTC,CPDRSSYNEQFF,NA,TRBV23-1,TRBJ2-1,NA
TGTGCCAGCAGCCATGCCGAGGACACCGGGGAGCTGTTTTTT,CASSHAEDTGELFF,NA,TRBV4-2,TRBJ2-2,NA
TGTGCCACCAGTGATCCGCGGACTAGCGGGATCTCCTACAATGAGCAGTTCTTC,CATSDPRTSGISYNEQFF,TRBD2,TRBV24-1,TRBJ2-1,NA
TGCGCCAGCCGGGCAGGGGGATTATACGAGCAGTACTTC,CASRAGGLYEQYF,TRBD1,TRBV10-1,TRBJ2-7,NA
TGTGCCAGCAGGCCCACCAGGGAAGGTGAGCAGTTCTTC,CASRPTREGEQFF,NA,TRBV2,TRBJ2-1,NA
TGTGCTAGTGGTTTGTTTATCGGAGGCTCTGGAAACACCATATATTTT,CASGLFIGGSGNTIYF,NA,TRBV12-5,TRBJ1-3,NA
TGTGCCAGCACCCCAGGGTACAATCAGCCCCAGCATTTT,CASTPGYNQPQHF,NA,TRBV12-3/TRBV12-4,TRBJ1-5,few
TGTGCCAGCAGCTTGCTGGATTTCGGTTCACCCCTCCACTTT,CASSLLDFGSPLHF,NA,TRBV5-4,TRBJ1-6,NA
TGTGCCAGCAGTATACAGAGCACAGATACGCAGTATTTT,CASSIQSTDTQYF,NA,TRBV6-5,TRBJ2-3,once
TGTGCCAGCAGCCCAGGGACTAGCGGGAGACTAGCCAAAAACATTCAGTACTTC,CASSPGTSGRLAKNIQYF,TRBD2,TRBV7-8,TRBJ2-4,NA
TGCGCCAGCAGTCAAAACAGGGATGGGCAGTTCTTC,CASSQNRDGQFF,NA,TRBV10-1,TRBJ2-1,once
TGTGCCAGCGTTCGACTAGCGGGAGCCTCCTACGAGCAGTACTTC,CASVRLAGASYEQYF,TRBD2,TRBV2,TRBJ2-7,NA
TGTGCCTGGAGTGAAAATAGCAATCAGCCCCAGCATTTT,CAWSENSNQPQHF,NA,TRBV30,TRBJ1-5,once
TGTGCCAGCAGCGGACTGCGGCGGGAGGGGCATGAGCAGTTCTTC,CASSGLRREGHEQFF,TRBD2,TRBV11-2,TRBJ2-1,NA
TGCGCCAGCAGCTTGGACGGGACATTTTTGTATGGCTACACCTTC,CASSLDGTFLYGYTF,NA,TRBV5-1,TRBJ1-2,NA
TGTGCCAGCAGTATCTCAGACAGCTCCTACAATGAGCAGTTCTTC,CASSISDSSYNEQFF,NA,TRBV6-5,TRBJ2-1,NA
TGTGCCAGCAGGGGGGCTCCCGGGGAAAACTATGGCTACACCTTC,CASRGAPGENYGYTF,NA,TRBV6-5,TRBJ1-2,NA
TGTGCCAGTAGTTCAGGGGGCCGCTCTGGAAACACCATATATTTT,CASSSGGRSGNTIYF,TRBD1,TRBV19,TRBJ1-3,NA
TGTGCCAGCTCACCACTTTTTGGACAGAGGACTGAAGCTTTCTTT,CASSPLFGQRTEAFF,NA,TRBV18,TRBJ1-1,NA
TGTGCCTGGTCGGGAAGTCCACCCTACGAGCAGTACTTC,CAWSGSPPYEQYF,NA,TRBV30,TRBJ2-7,NA
TGTGCCACCAGCAACAGTCCGGGCGATGAGCAGTTCTTC,CATSNSPGDEQFF,NA,TRBV15,TRBJ2-1,NA
TGCGCCAGCAGTGACCCACGCGCGGAAGAGACCCAGTACTTC,CASSDPRAEETQYF,NA,TRBV10-1,TRBJ2-5,NA
TGTGCCAGCAGTTGGGACAAAACCGGGGAGCTGTTTTTT,CASSWDKTGELFF,NA,TRBV12-3/TRBV12-4,TRBJ2-2,NA
TGTGCCAGCGGCTCCCGGGACAGGGGAGTTTCCGGGGAGCTGTTTTTT,CASGSRDRGVSGELFF,TRBD1,TRBV28,TRBJ2-2,NA
TGCGCCAGCAGCCGGGACAGGGGAGGCGACTACGAGCAGTACTTC,CASSRDRGGDYEQYF,TRBD1,TRBV5-1,TRBJ2-7,once
TGCAGCGTTCATGTCCAGACAACCTACGAGCAGTACTTC,CSVHVQTTYEQYF,NA,TRBV29-1,TRBJ2-7,NA
TGTGCCAGCAGTTACATGACAGCATCCTACAATGAGCAGTTCTTC,CASSYMTASYNEQFF,NA,TRBV6-5,TRBJ2-1,NA
TGTGCCAGCAGTCGCCGGCCGGGACAGGGGTACGAGCAGTACTTC,CASSRRPGQGYEQYF,TRBD1,TRBV27,TRBJ2-7,once
TGTGCCAGCAGCCCGGGTATGGCTAGCGAGGAGTACTTC,CASSPGMASEEYF,NA,TRBV11-2,TRBJ2-7,NA
TGTGCCAGCAGTTTCGATGTAGAGTCACCCCTCCACTTT,CASSFDVESPLHF,NA,TRBV27,TRBJ1-6,NA